A selection of T cell receptor beta chains follows, all from one sample in a study of CD8 T cells in ankylosing spondylitis. TCRdb re-called the 5' RACE reads through MiXCR, storing one row per CDR3 protein. Seen here are 200,000 to 250,000 distinct CDR3 sequences, around 6.6% observed once, and the top ten hold about 14%. Sequenced input: blood, either unsorted or a sorted T cell fraction (not recorded which). The receptors were sampled from a male donor with ankylosing spondylitis. CDR3s include the opening cysteine and the closing phenylalanine or tryptophan. The D gene is left open where the match is weak. Clone size is stated in some rows and not others, as once, few, many or a class when expanded.

clone_size,j_call,d_call,v_call,cdr3_aa,cdr3_nt
many,TRBJ2-7,.,TRBV5-6,CASSLGYTYEQYF,TGTGCCAGCAGCTTGGGCTACACCTACGAGCAGTACTTC
many,TRBJ2-3,TRBD2,TRBV7-8,CASSLILAGDQDTQYF,TGTGCCAGCAGCTTAATCCTAGCGGGGGACCAGGATACGCAGTATTTT
many,TRBJ2-3,.,TRBV10-3,CAISESMIDTQYF,TGTGCCATCAGTGAGTCGATGATAGATACGCAGTATTTT
many,TRBJ2-1,.,TRBV4-1,CASSHRGNEDEQFF,TGCGCCAGCAGCCATAGGGGGAACGAGGATGAGCAGTTCTTC
many,TRBJ2-7,TRBD1,TRBV27,CASGQDVGEQYF,TGTGCCAGCGGACAGGACGTGGGGGAGCAGTACTTC
many,TRBJ1-2,.,TRBV29-1,CSVQLGGGYGYTF,TGCAGCGTGCAACTCGGGGGCGGCTATGGCTACACCTTC
many,TRBJ2-7,.,TRBV5-6,CASSFGGTPYEQYF,TGTGCCAGCAGCTTTGGAGGGACCCCCTACGAGCAGTACTTC
few,TRBJ1-1,.,TRBV7-9,CASSIYLGEAFF,TGTGCCAGCAGCATCTACTTGGGTGAAGCTTTCTTT
.,TRBJ2-2,.,TRBV18,CASSPSTGISGELFF,TGTGCCAGCTCACCAAGTACAGGGATAAGCGGGGAGCTGTTTTTT
many,TRBJ2-1,.,TRBV7-9,CASSPQGGRIWYEQFF,TGTGCCAGCAGCCCTCAAGGGGGGAGGATTTGGTATGAGCAGTTCTTC
few,TRBJ2-7,TRBD2,TRBV15,CATSRDHLAGGPNEQYF,TGTGCCACCAGCAGAGATCACCTAGCGGGAGGGCCCAACGAGCAGTACTTC
many,TRBJ1-5,.,TRBV20-1,CSATLFAVREGYQPQHF,TGCAGTGCTACATTGTTTGCAGTTCGAGAAGGCTATCAGCCCCAGCATTTT
few,TRBJ2-3,TRBD2,TRBV7-9,CASSTNLAGGSTDTQYF,TGTGCCAGCAGCACAAATCTAGCGGGAGGATCCACAGATACGCAGTATTTT
few,TRBJ2-7,TRBD2,TRBV6-5,CASSYRPSGNEQYF,TGTGCCAGCAGTTACCGTCCTAGCGGAAACGAGCAGTACTTC
.,TRBJ1-3,.,TRBV7-2,CASSLAQGQWGPGNTIYF,TGTGCCAGCAGCTTAGCGCAAGGCCAATGGGGGCCTGGAAACACCATATATTTT
many,TRBJ2-5,TRBD2,TRBV12-3/TRBV12-4,CASRRLAGGQETQYF,TGTGCCAGCAGGCGCCTAGCGGGGGGCCAAGAGACCCAGTACTTC
many,TRBJ1-5,.,TRBV12-3/TRBV12-4,CASSFWQAGGPQHF,TGTGCCAGCAGTTTCTGGCAGGCGGGGGGGCCCCAGCATTTT
.,TRBJ2-3,.,TRBV12-3/TRBV12-4,CASTQEGWATDTQYF,TGTGCCAGCACCCAGGAGGGTTGGGCCACAGATACGCAGTATTTT
many,TRBJ2-1,.,TRBV4-1,CASSLTTTGYEQFF,TGCGCCAGCAGCCTTACGACCACAGGGTATGAGCAGTTCTTC
.,TRBJ1-3,.,TRBV4-1,CASSHPRWDSGNTIYF,TGCGCCAGCAGCCACCCGAGGTGGGACTCTGGAAACACCATATATTTT
many,TRBJ1-1,TRBD1,TRBV12-3/TRBV12-4,CASRQPGQPMNTEAFF,TGTGCCAGCAGGCAGCCGGGACAGCCCATGAACACTGAAGCTTTCTTT
medium-sized,TRBJ2-3,.,TRBV9,CASSSGLFSTDTQYF,TGTGCCAGCAGCTCCGGACTGTTCAGCACAGATACGCAGTATTTT
many,TRBJ2-3,TRBD1,TRBV7-9,CASSSGTGGRGTDTQYF,TGTGCCAGCAGCTCCGGGACAGGGGGCCGGGGCACAGATACGCAGTATTTT
many,TRBJ2-4,TRBD1,TRBV6-1,CASSPVEGAGNIQYF,TGTGCCAGCAGTCCGGTTGAGGGGGCTGGGAACATTCAGTACTTC
many,TRBJ1-6,.,TRBV6-5,CASSYSDTGFPLHF,TGTGCCAGCAGTTACTCGGACACAGGGTTTCCCCTCCACTTT
many,TRBJ2-7,TRBD1,TRBV7-8,CASSLGQGGSYEQYF,TGTGCCAGCAGCTTAGGACAGGGGGGCTCCTACGAGCAGTACTTC
many,TRBJ1-2,TRBD1,TRBV4-2,CASSQEQGALHYGYTF,TGTGCCAGCAGCCAAGAGCAGGGGGCACTTCACTATGGCTACACCTTC
many,TRBJ2-7,.,TRBV28,CASSYTGTSYEQYF,TGTGCCAGCAGTTACACCGGGACTTCTTACGAGCAGTACTTC
few,TRBJ2-7,.,TRBV6-2/TRBV6-3,CASSYKEGGYEQYF,TGTGCCAGCAGTTACAAGGAGGGCGGCTACGAGCAGTACTTC
.,TRBJ2-5,.,TRBV10-3,CAISEMRQSETQYF,TGTGCCATCAGTGAGATGAGACAGTCAGAGACCCAGTACTTC
.,TRBJ2-7,.,TRBV4-3,CASSRRPRSEQYF,TGCGCCAGCAGCCGAAGACCCAGGTCCGAGCAGTACTTC
many,TRBJ2-3,TRBD2,TRBV29-1,CSVDTSGTDTQYF,TGCAGCGTTGATACTAGCGGGACAGATACGCAGTATTTT
many,TRBJ2-5,TRBD2,TRBV3-1,CASSLAGGYQETQYF,TGTGCCAGCAGCCTGGCGGGGGGGTACCAAGAGACCCAGTACTTC
many,TRBJ2-2,.,TRBV10-1,CASSESHLNTGELFF,TGCGCCAGCAGTGAGAGTCACTTGAACACCGGGGAGCTGTTTTTT
.,TRBJ1-3,TRBD1,TRBV30,CAWSAPGTGGGNTIYF,TGTGCCTGGAGTGCCCCCGGGACAGGGGGAGGAAACACCATATATTTT
many,TRBJ2-7,.,TRBV30,CACHTGFSYEQYF,TGTGCCTGCCACACAGGGTTCTCCTACGAGCAGTACTTC
many,TRBJ1-2,.,TRBV20-1,CSARDLADYGYTF,TGCAGTGCTAGAGATCTGGCGGATTATGGCTACACCTTC
many,TRBJ1-4,.,TRBV6-2/TRBV6-3,CASSQRDTTPKNEKLFF,TGTGCCAGCAGTCAACGGGACACAACCCCGAAAAATGAAAAACTGTTTTTT
many,TRBJ2-7,.,TRBV6-5,CASSYIEGYEQYF,TGTGCCAGCAGCTATATAGAGGGCTACGAGCAGTACTTC
many,TRBJ2-7,TRBD1,TRBV28,CASSIRDRGPYEQYF,TGTGCCAGCAGTATAAGGGACAGGGGCCCCTACGAGCAGTACTTC
many,TRBJ2-2,.,TRBV10-3,CAISDSNTGELFF,TGTGCCATCAGCGACAGTAACACCGGGGAGCTGTTTTTT
many,TRBJ1-2,.,TRBV20-1,CSAPSTANYGYTF,TGCAGTGCCCCAAGCACTGCTAACTATGGCTACACCTTC
many,TRBJ2-5,.,TRBV12-3/TRBV12-4,CASSLVGRKETQYF,TGTGCCAGCAGCCTCGTGGGACGGAAAGAGACCCAGTACTTC
many,TRBJ2-3,TRBD1,TRBV7-9,CASRGQGGTDTQYF,TGTGCCAGCAGGGGACAGGGGGGCACAGATACGCAGTATTTT
few,TRBJ2-1,TRBD2,TRBV6-2/TRBV6-3,CASSFPLAEDEQFF,TGTGCCAGCAGTTTCCCACTAGCGGAGGATGAGCAGTTCTTC
.,TRBJ1-2,.,TRBV6-5,CASSYSYKGTNSGYTF,TGTGCCAGCAGTTACTCGTACAAGGGGACTAACTCTGGCTACACCTTC
many,TRBJ1-1,.,TRBV7-9,CASSLGLVEAFF,TGTGCCAGCAGCTTGGGACTTGTCGAAGCTTTCTTT